This T cell receptor (beta chain) was retrieved from a study of cytomegalovirus exposure and HLA in healthy donors. PCR primers comprised 60 Vbeta and 13 Jbeta primers. Sequencing was performed with immunoSEQ multiplex PCR; in TCRdb, only in-frame clones are kept and a portion is missing. The table shows 150,000 to 200,000 clones, with more than 65% occurring only once. This CDR3 has 15 residues. The trim removed 4 bases at V and 2 bases at J, leaving 7 bases unmatched. Per germline, CDR1 MDHEN and CDR2 SYDVKM. The clonotype was recovered from a man younger than 35 in good health and CMV-seropositive. The specimen was PBMCs. This rearrangement joins TRBV28 to TRBJ1-2; 7 bases are shared with TRBD1. CDR3 nucleotide sequence: TGTGCCAGCAGTTCGATCGGGACAGAGAACTATGGCTACACCTTC. It encodes CASSSIGTENYGYTF.